The clone carrying this T cell receptor beta chain was seen a handful of times. In germline, CDR1 is SGDLS, CDR2 YYNGEE. This CDR3 has 16 residues. Trimming cost V 0 bases and J 5 bases, with 14 bases left between them. This PCR relied on a set of 60 Vbeta primers and 13 Jbeta primers. Sequencing was performed with immunoSEQ multiplex PCR; in TCRdb, only in-frame clones are kept and a portion is missing. This sample has around 110,000 clones; around 10% occur once, and the top ten carry less than 4%. The record originates from a study of cytomegalovirus exposure and HLA in healthy donors. The receptor's source is a man aged 25-45 years in good health and CMV-seronegative. The V gene is TRBV9, the J gene TRBJ2-2; D is possibly TRBD2 (5 bases). The specimen was PBMCs. CDR3 sequence reads: CASSVGADPRTGELFF. The CDR3 DNA sequence: TGTGCCAGCAGCGTAGGAGCGGATCCGAGAACCGGGGAGCTGTTTTTT.